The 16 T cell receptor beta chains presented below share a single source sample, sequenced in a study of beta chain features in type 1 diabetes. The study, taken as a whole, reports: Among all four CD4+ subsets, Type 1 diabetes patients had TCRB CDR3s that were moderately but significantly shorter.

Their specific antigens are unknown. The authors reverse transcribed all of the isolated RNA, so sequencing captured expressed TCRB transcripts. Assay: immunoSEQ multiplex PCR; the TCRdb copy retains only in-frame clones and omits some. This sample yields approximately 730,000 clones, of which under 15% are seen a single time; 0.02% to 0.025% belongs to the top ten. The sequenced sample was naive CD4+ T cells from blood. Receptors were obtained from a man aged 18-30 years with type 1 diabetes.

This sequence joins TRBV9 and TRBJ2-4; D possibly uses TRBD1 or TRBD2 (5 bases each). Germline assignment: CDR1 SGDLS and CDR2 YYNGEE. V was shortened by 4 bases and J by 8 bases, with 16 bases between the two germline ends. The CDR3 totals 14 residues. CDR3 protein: CASSLRLLGDIQYF. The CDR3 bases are TGTGCCAGCAGCCTCAGGCTTCTGGGGGACATTCAGTACTTC.

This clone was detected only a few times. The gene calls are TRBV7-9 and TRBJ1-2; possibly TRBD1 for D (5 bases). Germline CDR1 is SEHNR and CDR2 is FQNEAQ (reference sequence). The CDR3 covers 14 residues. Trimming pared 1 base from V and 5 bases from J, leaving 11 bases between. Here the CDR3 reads CASSLGGEGYGYTF. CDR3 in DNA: TGTGCCAGCAGCTTAGGCGGTGAGGGGTATGGCTACACCTTC.

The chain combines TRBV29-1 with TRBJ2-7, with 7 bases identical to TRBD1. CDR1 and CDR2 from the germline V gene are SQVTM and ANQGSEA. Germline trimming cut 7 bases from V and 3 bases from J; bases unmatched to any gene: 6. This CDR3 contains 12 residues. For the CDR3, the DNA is TGCAGCGCCGGGGACAGCTTCTACGAGCAGTACTTC. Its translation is CSAGDSFYEQYF.

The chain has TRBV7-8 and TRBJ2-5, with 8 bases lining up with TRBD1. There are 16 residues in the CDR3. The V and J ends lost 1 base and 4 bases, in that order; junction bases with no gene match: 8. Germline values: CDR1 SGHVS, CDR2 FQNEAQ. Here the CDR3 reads CASSLVGQGAGETQYF. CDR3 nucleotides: TGTGCCAGCAGCTTAGTAGGGCAGGGGGCGGGAGAGACCCAGTACTTC.

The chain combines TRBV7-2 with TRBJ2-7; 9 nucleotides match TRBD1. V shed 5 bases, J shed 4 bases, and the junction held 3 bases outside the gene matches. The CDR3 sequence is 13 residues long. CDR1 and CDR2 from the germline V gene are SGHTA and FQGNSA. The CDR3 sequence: CASSPDRGYEQYF. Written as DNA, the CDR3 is TGTGCCAGCAGCCCGGACAGGGGTTACGAGCAGTACTTC.

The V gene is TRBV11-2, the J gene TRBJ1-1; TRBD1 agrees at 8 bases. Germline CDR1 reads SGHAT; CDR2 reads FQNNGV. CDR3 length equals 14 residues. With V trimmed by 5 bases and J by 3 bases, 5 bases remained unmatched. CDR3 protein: CASSRTGWDTEAFF. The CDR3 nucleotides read TGTGCCAGCAGCAGGACAGGGTGGGACACTGAAGCTTTCTTT.

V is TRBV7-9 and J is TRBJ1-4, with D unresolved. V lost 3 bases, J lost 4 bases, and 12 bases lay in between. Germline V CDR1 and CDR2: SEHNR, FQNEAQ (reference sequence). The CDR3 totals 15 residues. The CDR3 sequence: CASSFEGQVNEKLFF. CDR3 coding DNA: TGTGCCAGCAGCTTCGAAGGGCAGGTTAATGAAAAACTGTTTTTT.

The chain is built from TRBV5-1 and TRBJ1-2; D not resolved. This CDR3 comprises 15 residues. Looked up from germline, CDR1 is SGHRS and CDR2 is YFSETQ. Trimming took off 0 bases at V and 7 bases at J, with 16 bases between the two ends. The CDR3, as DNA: TGCGCCAGCAGCTTGGAAGGCGAGACCGGCAGTGGCTACACCTTC. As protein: CASSLEGETGSGYTF.

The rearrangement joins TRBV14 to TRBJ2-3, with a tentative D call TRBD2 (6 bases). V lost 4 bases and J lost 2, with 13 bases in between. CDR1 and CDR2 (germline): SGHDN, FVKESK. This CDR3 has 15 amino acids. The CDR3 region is CASSPTSQDTDTQYF. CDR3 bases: TGTGCCAGCAGCCCTACTAGCCAGGACACAGATACGCAGTATTTT.

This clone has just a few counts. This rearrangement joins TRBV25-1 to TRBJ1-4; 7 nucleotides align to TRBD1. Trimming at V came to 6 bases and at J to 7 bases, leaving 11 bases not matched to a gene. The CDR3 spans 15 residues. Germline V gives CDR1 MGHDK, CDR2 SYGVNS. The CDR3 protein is CASSGLRDRSEKLFF. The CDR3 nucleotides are TGTGCCAGCAGCGGTTTAAGGGACAGAAGTGAAAAACTGTTTTTT.

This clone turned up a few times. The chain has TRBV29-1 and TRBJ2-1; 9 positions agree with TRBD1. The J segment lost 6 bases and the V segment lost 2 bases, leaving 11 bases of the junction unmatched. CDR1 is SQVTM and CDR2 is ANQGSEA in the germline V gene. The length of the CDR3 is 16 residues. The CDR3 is CSVERAGTGWGNEQFF. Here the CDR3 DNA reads TGCAGCGTTGAACGAGCCGGGACAGGGTGGGGCAATGAGCAGTTCTTC.

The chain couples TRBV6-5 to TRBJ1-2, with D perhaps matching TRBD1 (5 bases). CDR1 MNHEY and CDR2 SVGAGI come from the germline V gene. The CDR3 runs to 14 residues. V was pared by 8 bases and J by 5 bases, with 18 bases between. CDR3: CASGLQAGGYGYTF. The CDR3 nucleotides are TGTGCCAGCGGCCTGCAGGCGGGGGGTTATGGCTACACCTTC.

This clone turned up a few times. Here the CDR3 reads CAWISGGREKLFF. CDR3 DNA: TGTGCCTGGATATCAGGGGGCAGAGAAAAACTGTTTTTT. The V and J genes are TRBV30 and TRBJ1-4; 8 nucleotides match TRBD1. There are 13 residues in the CDR3. Germline V gene data show CDR1 as GTSNPN and CDR2 as SVGIG (reference sequence). The V gene end was trimmed by 4 bases and the J gene end by 8 bases; junction bases not matched to a gene: 6.

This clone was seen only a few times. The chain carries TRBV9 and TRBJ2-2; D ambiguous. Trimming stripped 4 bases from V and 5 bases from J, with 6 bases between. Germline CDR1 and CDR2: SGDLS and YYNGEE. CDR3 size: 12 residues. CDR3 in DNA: TGTGCCAGCAGCCTGGGAACCGGGGAGCTGTTTTTT. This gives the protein CASSLGTGELFF. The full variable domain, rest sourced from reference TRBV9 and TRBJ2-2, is DSGVTQTPKHLITATGQRVTLRCSPRSGDLSVYWYQQSLDQGLQFLIQYYNGEERAKGNILERFSAQQFPDLHSELNLSSLELGDSALYFCASSLGTGELFFGEGSRLTVL.

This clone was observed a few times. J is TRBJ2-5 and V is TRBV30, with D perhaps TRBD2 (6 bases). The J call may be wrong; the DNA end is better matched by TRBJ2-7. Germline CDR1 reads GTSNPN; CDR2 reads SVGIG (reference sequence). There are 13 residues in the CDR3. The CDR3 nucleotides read TGTGCCTGGAAGGGAGGCGGGACCTACGAGCAGTACTTC. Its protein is CAWKGGGTYEQYF.

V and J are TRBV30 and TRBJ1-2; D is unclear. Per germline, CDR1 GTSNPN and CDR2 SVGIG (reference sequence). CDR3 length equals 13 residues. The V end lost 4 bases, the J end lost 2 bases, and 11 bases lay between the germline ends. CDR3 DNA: TGTGCCTGGAACCCGCACGGCAACTATGGCTACACCTTC. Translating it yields CAWNPHGNYGYTF.